The 11 T cell receptor beta chains reported below all come from one sample, sequenced in a study of blood T cell repertoires in COVID-19. Measured with immunoSEQ multiplex PCR; TCRdb has only the in-frame clones, and not every one. The sample lists 140,000 or so clones, about four fifths occurring once. The source material was PBMCs or T cells enriched from blood (not recorded which). All receptors derive from a woman aged 18-35 years who had been exposed to COVID-19.

CDR3 sequence: CASSLLVGDSARKLFF. CDR3 bases: TGTGCCAGCAGCTTATTAGTCGGGGACAGCGCACGAAAACTGTTTTTT. This chain links TRBV7-8 with TRBJ1-4; 7 positions agree with TRBD1. In germline, CDR1 is SGHVS, CDR2 FQNEAQ. This CDR3 has 16 residues. J gave up 10 bases and V 2 bases, and 13 bases lay outside the gene matches.

The chain carries TRBV4-1 and TRBJ2-7, with 7 nucleotides matching TRBD1. The CDR3 loop spans 14 amino acids. Germline CDR1 is MGHRA and CDR2 is YSYEKL. Trimming at V came to 5 bases and at J to 4 bases, leaving 8 bases not matched to a gene. As DNA, the CDR3 is TGCGCCAGCAGCTACGGGACAGAGCGTTACGAGCAGTACTTC. Its translation: CASSYGTERYEQYF.

The chain couples TRBV5-1 to TRBJ2-6; D may be TRBD1 (6 bases). The ends were cut back, 3 bases at V and 1 base at J, with 17 bases in the middle. Germline loops: CDR1 SGHRS, CDR2 YFSETQ. This CDR3 region has 18 residues. The CDR3 sequence is CASSSRGQMISGANVLTF. In nucleotides, the CDR3 is TGCGCCAGCAGCTCTCGCGGACAGATGATTTCTGGGGCCAACGTCCTGACTTTC.

J is TRBJ2-3 and V is TRBV3-1 (or the pseudogene TRBV3-2), with D perhaps matching TRBD2 (5 bases). Germline V gene data show CDR1 as LGHDT and CDR2 as YNNKEL (reference sequence). The CDR3 consists of 14 residues. With 2 bases removed from V and 0 bases from J, the gap between germline ends came to 6 bases. The CDR3 DNA is TGTGCCAGCAGCCAATGGACTAGCACAGATACGCAGTATTTT. It translates to CASSQWTSTDTQYF.

This chain uses TRBV3-1 (or the pseudogene TRBV3-2) with TRBJ2-2, with TRBD2 matching 10 bases. The CDR3 has 17 residues. Per the germline V gene, CDR1 is LGHDT and CDR2 is YNNKEL (reference sequence). With V trimmed by 3 bases and J by 5 bases, 9 bases remained unmatched. This CDR3 reads CASSHPSGRVGTGELFF. DNA of the CDR3: TGTGCCAGCAGCCATCCCAGCGGGAGGGTTGGGACCGGGGAGCTGTTTTTT.

This sequence joins TRBV4-3 and TRBJ2-1; maybe TRBD1 (7 bases). CDR3 length: 15 amino acids. The V gene's germline CDR1 is LGHNA and CDR2 YSLEER. V lost 4 bases, J lost 10 bases, and 20 bases lay in between. As DNA, the CDR3 is TGCGCCAGCAGCCGCACCGGGACCCAGGGGGGAGAGCAGTTCTTC. Protein product: CASSRTGTQGGEQFF.

This clone has at least ten counts. This chain connects TRBV11-2 to TRBJ2-2; D possibly corresponds to TRBD1 (6 bases). Germline V gives CDR1 SGHAT, CDR2 FQNNGV. The length of the CDR3 is 14 residues. V lost 6 bases and J 7 bases, leaving 15 bases between the germline ends. CDR3 sequence (DNA): TGTGCCAGCAGTCCCGCACGAGGGGGCGGGGAGCTGTTTTTT. Its translation: CASSPARGGGELFF.

CDR3 bases: TGCAGTGCTCCGGGACAGGGGACCCAGTACTTC. It is translated as CSAPGQGTQYF. This chain connects TRBV20-1 to TRBJ2-5; TRBD1 agrees at 9 bases. Germline CDR1 reads DFQATT; CDR2 reads SNEGSKA (reference sequence). This CDR3 spans 11 amino acids. With V trimmed by 5 bases and J by 7 bases, 2 bases remained unmatched.

The J gene is TRBJ1-1, the V gene TRBV25-1; TRBD1 is a possible D gene (6 bases). The CDR3 is made up of 15 amino acids. In germline, CDR1 is MGHDK, CDR2 SYGVNS. The V end was cut by 1 base, the J end by 5 bases, with 14 bases between. The CDR3 DNA sequence: TGTGCCAGCAGTGAATGGGGGGGGCTTGGTACTGAAGCTTTCTTT. Protein: CASSEWGGLGTEAFF.

The table lists this clone with a count of one. The chain recombines TRBV27 with TRBJ2-7, with no clear D. Germline values: CDR1 MNHEY, CDR2 SMNVEV (reference sequence). The CDR3 spans 13 residues. V dropped 3 bases and J dropped 2 bases, with 8 bases sitting between them. The CDR3 loop is CASSFQDAYEQYF. The CDR3 bases are TGTGCCAGCAGTTTTCAGGATGCCTACGAGCAGTACTTC.

V is TRBV27 and J is TRBJ2-7, with D tentatively TRBD1 (5 bases). This CDR3 spans 14 amino acids. V lost 2 bases and J 0 bases, leaving 8 bases between the germline ends. CDR1 and CDR2 from the germline V gene are MNHEY and SMNVEV (reference sequence). CDR3 amino acids: CASSLKGYSYEQYF. The CDR3 DNA follows: TGTGCCAGCAGTTTAAAGGGGTACTCCTACGAGCAGTACTTC.